This entry concerns a single T cell receptor beta chain. The target antigen is unknown. Random hexamers were used to reverse transcribe roughly 0.45 to 1 ug of RNA. TCRdb analysed the immunoSEQ multiplex PCR reads with MiXCR anew, one entry per CDR3 protein. This sample yields some 200,000 distinct CDR3 sequences, of which roughly 95% are seen a single time; around 0.096% belongs to the top ten. These data belong to a study of CD8 T cells in Susac syndrome. General study results and limits: The study's TCR sequencing and HLA analysis drew on a certain number of individuals. That number was acknowledged as relatively small.

Trimming took 5 bases from V and 0 from J, leaving 14 bases between them. Looked up from germline, CDR1 is SGHAT and CDR2 is FQDESV (reference sequence). The CDR3 runs to 15 residues. The rearrangement joins TRBV11-1 to TRBJ2-7; the D gene could be TRBD1 or TRBD2 (5 bases each). The sequenced material came from CD4+ T cells from PBMCs. This receptor was obtained from a human donor with Susac syndrome. The CDR3 loop is CASSKESGHSYEQYF. For the CDR3, the DNA is TGTGCCAGCAGCAAGGAGAGCGGACACTCCTACGAGCAGTACTTC. The complete variable domain, with remaining parts taken from reference TRBV11-1 and TRBJ2-7, reads EAEVAQSPRYKITEKSQAVAFWCDPISGHATLYWYRQILGQGPELLVQFQDESVVDDSQLPKDRFSAERLKGVDSTLKIQPAELGDSAMYLCASSKESGHSYEQYFGPGTRLTVT.